This T cell receptor (beta chain) comes out of a study of neurological immune-mediated disorders. Study-level findings and limits: Private repertoires in all groups were suggested, as expanded clones shared no CDR3 amino acid sequences across subjects.

The CDR3 loop spans 16 amino acids. V gave up 4 bases and J gave up 4 bases, with 19 bases separating them. Germline CDR1 MGHDK, CDR2 SYGVNS. In its sample, this clonotype was seen many times. Its matching antigen is unknown. TCRdb re-called the 5' RACE reads through MiXCR, storing one row per CDR3 protein. Of 60,000 to 90,000 distinct CDR3 sequences in the sample, more than 8.5% are singletons; the top ten hold 9.5% to 10%. The time point is: longitudinal time-point 1 (baseline). The rearrangement links TRBV25-1 to TRBJ1-1, with D uncertain. Source material: PBMCs. This clonotype was obtained from a man aged 25 to 45 in good health. The CDR3 region is CASSGDTPGVSTEAFF. As DNA, the CDR3 is TGTGCCAGCAGTGGCGACACGCCCGGGGTGAGCACTGAAGCTTTCTTT. The full variable domain, with the rest looked up from reference TRBV25-1 and TRBJ1-1, is EADIYQTPRYLVIGTGKKITLECSQTMGHDKMYWYQQDPGMELHLIHYSYGVNSTEKGDLSSESTVSRIRTEHFPLTLESARPSHTSQYLCASSGDTPGVSTEAFFGQGTRLTVV.